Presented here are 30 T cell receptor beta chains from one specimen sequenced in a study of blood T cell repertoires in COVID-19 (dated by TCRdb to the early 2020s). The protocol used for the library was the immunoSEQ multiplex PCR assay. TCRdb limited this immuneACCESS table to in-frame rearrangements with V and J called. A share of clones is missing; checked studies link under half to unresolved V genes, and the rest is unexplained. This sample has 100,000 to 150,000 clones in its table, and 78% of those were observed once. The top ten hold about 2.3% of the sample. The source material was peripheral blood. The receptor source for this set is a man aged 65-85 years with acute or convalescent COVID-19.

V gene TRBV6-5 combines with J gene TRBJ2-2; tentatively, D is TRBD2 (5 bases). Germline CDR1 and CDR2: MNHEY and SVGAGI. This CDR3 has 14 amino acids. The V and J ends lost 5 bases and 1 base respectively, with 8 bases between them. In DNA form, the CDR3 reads TGTGCCAGCAGTCCCGGACTGAACACCGGGGAGCTGTTTTTT. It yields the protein CASSPGLNTGELFF.

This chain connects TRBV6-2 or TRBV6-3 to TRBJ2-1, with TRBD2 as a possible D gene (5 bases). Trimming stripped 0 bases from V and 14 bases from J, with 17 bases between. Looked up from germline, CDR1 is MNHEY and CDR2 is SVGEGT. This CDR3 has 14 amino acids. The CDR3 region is CASSYSTREAWEFF. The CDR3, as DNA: TGTGCCAGCAGTTACTCGACCCGGGAAGCGTGGGAGTTCTTC.

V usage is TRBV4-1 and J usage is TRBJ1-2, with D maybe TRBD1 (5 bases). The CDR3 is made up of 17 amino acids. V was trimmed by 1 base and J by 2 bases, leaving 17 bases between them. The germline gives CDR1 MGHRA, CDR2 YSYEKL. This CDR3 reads CASSQGRLRGSNYGYTF. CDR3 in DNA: TGCGCCAGCAGCCAAGGTCGGCTAAGGGGTTCGAACTATGGCTACACCTTC.

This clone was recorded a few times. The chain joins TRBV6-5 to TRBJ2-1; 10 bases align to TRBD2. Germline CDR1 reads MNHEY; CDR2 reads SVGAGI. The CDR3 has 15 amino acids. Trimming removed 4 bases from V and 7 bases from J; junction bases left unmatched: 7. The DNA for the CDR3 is TGTGCCAGCAGTTCCCAGCGGGGGGGCTGGAATGAGCAGTTCTTC. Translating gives CASSSQRGGWNEQFF.

The chain's CDR3 is CASSRYGGRVHSGANVLTF. In nucleotides, the CDR3 is TGTGCCAGCAGCCGGTACGGGGGGCGCGTACACTCTGGGGCCAACGTCCTGACTTTC. The genes are TRBV7-9 and TRBJ2-6, with D possibly TRBD2 on 7 matching bases. The germline V gene has CDR1 SEHNR and CDR2 FQNEAQ (reference sequence). With 5 bases removed from V and 0 bases from J, the gap between germline ends came to 20 bases. The CDR3 has 19 amino acids.

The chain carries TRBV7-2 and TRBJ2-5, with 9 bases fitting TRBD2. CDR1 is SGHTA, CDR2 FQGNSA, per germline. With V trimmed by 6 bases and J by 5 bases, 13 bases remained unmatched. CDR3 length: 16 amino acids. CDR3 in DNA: TGTGCCAGCAGAACCGTCGGCGGGGGGGCGAGGGAGACCCAGTACTTC. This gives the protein CASRTVGGGARETQYF.

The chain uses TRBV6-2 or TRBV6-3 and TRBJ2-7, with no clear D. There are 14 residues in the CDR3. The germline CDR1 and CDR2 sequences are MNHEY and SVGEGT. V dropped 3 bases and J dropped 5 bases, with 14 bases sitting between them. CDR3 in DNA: TGTGCCAGCAGTTATTGGCGGTCGGTCCACGAGCAGTACTTC. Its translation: CASSYWRSVHEQYF.

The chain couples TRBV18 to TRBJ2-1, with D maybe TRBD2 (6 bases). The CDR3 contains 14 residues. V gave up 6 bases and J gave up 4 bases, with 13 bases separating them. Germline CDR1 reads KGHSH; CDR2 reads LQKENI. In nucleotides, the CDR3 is TGTGCCAGCTCGTCATGGGGGGAGTACAATGAGCAGTTCTTC. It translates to CASSSWGEYNEQFF.

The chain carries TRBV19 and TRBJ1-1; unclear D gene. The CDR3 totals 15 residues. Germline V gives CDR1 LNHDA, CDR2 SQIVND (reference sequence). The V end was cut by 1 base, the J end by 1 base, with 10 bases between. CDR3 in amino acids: CASSIGGISNTEAFF. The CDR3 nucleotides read TGTGCCAGTAGTATAGGTGGCATTTCGAACACTGAAGCTTTCTTT.

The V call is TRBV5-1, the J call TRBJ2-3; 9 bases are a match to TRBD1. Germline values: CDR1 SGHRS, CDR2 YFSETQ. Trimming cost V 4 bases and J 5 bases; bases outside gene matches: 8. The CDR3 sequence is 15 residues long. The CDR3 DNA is TGCGCCAGCAGCCTGGACAGGGGATTCGGAGATACGCAGTATTTT. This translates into CASSLDRGFGDTQYF.

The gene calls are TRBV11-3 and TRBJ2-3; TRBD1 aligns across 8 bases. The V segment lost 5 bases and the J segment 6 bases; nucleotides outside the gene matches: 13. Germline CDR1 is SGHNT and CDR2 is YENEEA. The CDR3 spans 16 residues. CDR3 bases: TGTGCCAGCAGCCGTTACGACAGGGGACCGGGGGATACGCAGTATTTT. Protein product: CASSRYDRGPGDTQYF. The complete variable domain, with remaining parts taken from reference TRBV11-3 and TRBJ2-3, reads EAGVVQSPRYKIIEKKQPVAFWCNPISGHNTLYWYLQNLGQGPELLIRYENEEAVDDSQLPKDRFSAERLKGVDSTLKIQPAELGDSAVYLCASSRYDRGPGDTQYFGPGTRLTVL.

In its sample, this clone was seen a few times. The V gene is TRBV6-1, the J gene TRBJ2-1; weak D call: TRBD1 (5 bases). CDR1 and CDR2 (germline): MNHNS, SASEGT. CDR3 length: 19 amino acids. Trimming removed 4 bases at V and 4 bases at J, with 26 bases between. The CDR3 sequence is CASSVPLSPGSREYNEQFF. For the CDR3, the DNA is TGTGCCAGCAGTGTACCCTTATCCCCAGGGTCCAGAGAATACAATGAGCAGTTCTTC.

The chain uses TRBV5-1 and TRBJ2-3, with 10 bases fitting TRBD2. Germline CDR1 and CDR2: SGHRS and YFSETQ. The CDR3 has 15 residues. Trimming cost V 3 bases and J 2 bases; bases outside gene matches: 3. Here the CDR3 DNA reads TGCGCCAGCAGCTCAAGCGGGGGGGCCACAGATACGCAGTATTTT. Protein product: CASSSSGGATDTQYF.

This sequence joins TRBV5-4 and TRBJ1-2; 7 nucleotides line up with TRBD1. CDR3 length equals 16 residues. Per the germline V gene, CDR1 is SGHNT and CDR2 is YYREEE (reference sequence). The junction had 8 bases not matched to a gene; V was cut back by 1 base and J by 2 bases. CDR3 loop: CASSLRGQALNYGYTF. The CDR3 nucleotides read TGTGCCAGCAGCTTGCGAGGACAGGCCCTAAACTATGGCTACACCTTC.

The CDR3 is CASSPAGTEAFF. CDR3 in DNA: TGTGCCAGCAGCCCCGCGGGGACTGAAGCTTTCTTT. This rearrangement joins TRBV3-1 (or the pseudogene TRBV3-2) to TRBJ1-1; D ambiguous. Per germline, CDR1 LGHDT and CDR2 YNNKEL (reference sequence). CDR3 length equals 12 residues. Trimming stripped 4 bases from V and 5 bases from J, with 8 bases between.

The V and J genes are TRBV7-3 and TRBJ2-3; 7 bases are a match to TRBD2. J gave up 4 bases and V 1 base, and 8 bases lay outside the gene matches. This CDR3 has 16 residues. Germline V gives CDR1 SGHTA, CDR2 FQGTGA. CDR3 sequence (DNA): TGTGCCAGCAGCTTAATTGGGGGGGTTGGCGCAGATACGCAGTATTTT. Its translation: CASSLIGGVGADTQYF.

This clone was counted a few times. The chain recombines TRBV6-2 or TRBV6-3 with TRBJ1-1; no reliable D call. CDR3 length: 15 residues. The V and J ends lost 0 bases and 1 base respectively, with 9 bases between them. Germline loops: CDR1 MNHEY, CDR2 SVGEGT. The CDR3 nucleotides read TGTGCCAGCAGTTACTCGACTCCGGGGAACACTGAAGCTTTCTTT. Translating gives CASSYSTPGNTEAFF.

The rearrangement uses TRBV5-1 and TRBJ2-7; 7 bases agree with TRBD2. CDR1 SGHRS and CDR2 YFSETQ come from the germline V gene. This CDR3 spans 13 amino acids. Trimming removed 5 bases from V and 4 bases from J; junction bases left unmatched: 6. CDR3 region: CASSPTGGYEQYF. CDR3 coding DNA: TGCGCCAGCAGTCCCACGGGGGGTTACGAGCAGTACTTC.

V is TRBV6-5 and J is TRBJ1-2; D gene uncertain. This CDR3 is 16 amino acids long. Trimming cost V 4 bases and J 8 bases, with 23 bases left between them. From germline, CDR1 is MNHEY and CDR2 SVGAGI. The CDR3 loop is CASSSRTLGRDGGYTF. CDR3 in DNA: TGTGCCAGCAGTTCCCGCACCCTGGGTAGAGACGGGGGCTACACCTTC.

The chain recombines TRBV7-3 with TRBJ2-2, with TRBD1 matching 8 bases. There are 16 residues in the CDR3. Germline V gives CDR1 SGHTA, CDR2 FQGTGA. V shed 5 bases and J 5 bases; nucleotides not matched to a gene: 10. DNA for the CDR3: TGTGCCAGCAGCAACCCGCGGACAGGGAGTACCGGGGAGCTGTTTTTT. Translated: CASSNPRTGSTGELFF. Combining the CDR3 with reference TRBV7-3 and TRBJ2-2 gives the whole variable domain GAGVSQTPSNKVTEKGKYVELRCDPISGHTALYWYRQSLGQGPEFLIYFQGTGAADDSGLPNDRFFAVRPEGSVSTLKIQRTERGDSAVYLCASSNPRTGSTGELFFGEGSRLTVL.

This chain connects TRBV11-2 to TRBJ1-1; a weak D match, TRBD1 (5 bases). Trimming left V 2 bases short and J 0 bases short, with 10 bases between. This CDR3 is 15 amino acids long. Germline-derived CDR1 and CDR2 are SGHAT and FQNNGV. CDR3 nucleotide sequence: TGTGCCAGCAGCTTATATACAGGATTGAACACTGAAGCTTTCTTT. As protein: CASSLYTGLNTEAFF.

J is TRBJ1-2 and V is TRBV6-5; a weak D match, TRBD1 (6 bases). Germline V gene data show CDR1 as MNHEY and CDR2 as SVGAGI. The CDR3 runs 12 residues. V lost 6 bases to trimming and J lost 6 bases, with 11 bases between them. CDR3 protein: CASRQGQDGYTF. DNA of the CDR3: TGTGCCAGCAGACAGGGTCAGGATGGCTACACCTTC.

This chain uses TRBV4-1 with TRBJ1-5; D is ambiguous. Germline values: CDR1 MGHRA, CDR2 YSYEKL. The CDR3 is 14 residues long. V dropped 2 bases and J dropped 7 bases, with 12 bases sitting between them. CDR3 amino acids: CASSQQRATQPQHF. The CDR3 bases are TGCGCCAGCAGCCAACAGAGGGCGACCCAGCCCCAGCATTTT.

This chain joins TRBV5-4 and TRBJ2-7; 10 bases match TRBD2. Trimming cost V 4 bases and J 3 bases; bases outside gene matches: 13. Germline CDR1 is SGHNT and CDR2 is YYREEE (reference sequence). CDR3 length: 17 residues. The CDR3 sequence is CASSPGLAVSSSYEQYF. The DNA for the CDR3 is TGTGCCAGCAGCCCTGGACTAGCGGTCTCTTCTAGCTACGAGCAGTACTTC.

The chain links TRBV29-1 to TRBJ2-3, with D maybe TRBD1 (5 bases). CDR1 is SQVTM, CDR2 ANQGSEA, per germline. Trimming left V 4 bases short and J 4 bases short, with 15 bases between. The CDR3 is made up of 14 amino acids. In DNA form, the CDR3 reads TGCAGCGTTGCTGTAATGACAGTCGCAGATACGCAGTATTTT. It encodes CSVAVMTVADTQYF.

CDR3 in amino acids: CAWREDSSISYEQYF. Here the CDR3 DNA reads TGTGCCTGGAGGGAGGATTCTTCTATATCCTACGAGCAGTACTTC. The chain combines TRBV30 with TRBJ2-7; D perhaps matches TRBD2 (5 bases). Germline values: CDR1 GTSNPN, CDR2 SVGIG (reference sequence). Trimming took off 3 bases at V and 1 base at J, with 16 bases between the two ends. This CDR3 has 15 amino acids. The full variable domain, in which reference TRBV30 and TRBJ2-7 provide the parts outside the CDR3, is SQTIHQWPATLVQPVGSPLSLECTVEGTSNPNLYWYRQAAGRGLQLLFYSVGIGQISSEVPQNLSASRPQDRQFILSSKKLLLSDSGFYLCAWREDSSISYEQYFGPGTRLTVT.

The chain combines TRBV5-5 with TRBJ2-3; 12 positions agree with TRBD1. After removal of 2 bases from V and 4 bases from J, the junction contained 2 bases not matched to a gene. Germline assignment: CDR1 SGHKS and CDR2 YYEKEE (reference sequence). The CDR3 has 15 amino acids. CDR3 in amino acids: CASSLGTGGADTQYF. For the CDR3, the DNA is TGTGCCAGCAGCTTAGGGACAGGGGGCGCAGATACGCAGTATTTT.

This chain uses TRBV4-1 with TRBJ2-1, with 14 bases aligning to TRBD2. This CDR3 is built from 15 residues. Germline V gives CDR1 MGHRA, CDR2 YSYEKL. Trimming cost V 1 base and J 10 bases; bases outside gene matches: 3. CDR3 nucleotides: TGCGCCAGCAGCCAAGGACTAGCGGGGGGGTGGGAGCAGTTCTTC. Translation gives CASSQGLAGGWEQFF.

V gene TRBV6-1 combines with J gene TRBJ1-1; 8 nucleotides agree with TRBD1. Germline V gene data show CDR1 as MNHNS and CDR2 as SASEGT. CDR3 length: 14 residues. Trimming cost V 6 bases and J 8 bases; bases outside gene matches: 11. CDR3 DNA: TGTGCCAGCAGCCAGGACAGGGTTGGGCTAGAAGCTTTCTTT. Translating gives CASSQDRVGLEAFF.

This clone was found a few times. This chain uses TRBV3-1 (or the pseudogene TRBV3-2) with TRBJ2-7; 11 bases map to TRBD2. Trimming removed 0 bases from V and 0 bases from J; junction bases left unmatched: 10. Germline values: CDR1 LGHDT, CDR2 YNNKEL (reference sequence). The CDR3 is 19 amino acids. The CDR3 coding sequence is TGTGCCAGCAGCCAAGACCCCTTACTAGCGGGGGCGACCTCCTACGAGCAGTACTTC. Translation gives CASSQDPLLAGATSYEQYF.